This note documents a single T cell receptor (beta chain) sequence. Antigen specificity is unknown. Around 200 ng DNA, around 30,000 T cell genomes, went into each sorted-subset replicate PCR. Generated by immunoSEQ multiplex PCR, the TCRdb table keeps only in-frame clones and is missing some. This sample has roughly 2.2 million clones, with roughly 90% found just once. The data derive from a study of shared clonotypes between healthy human individuals. The study, taken as a whole, reports: Clonotype sharing among the donors was expected to vary with sequencing depth. On the whole, naive subsets had larger estimated richness than memory subsets had. When naive CD4 clonotypes were compared across several donors, around 5% were shared.

This CDR3 has 14 residues. Deletions cut 0 bases from V and 6 bases from J, with 9 bases between. Per the germline V gene, CDR1 is SGHRS and CDR2 is YFSETQ. The V and J genes are TRBV5-1 and TRBJ1-4; D is perhaps TRBD1 (5 bases). Sequencing input: naive CD4+ T cells from PBMCs. The subset here: CD45RA+ positively selected. This TCR came from a young man in good health. Some clones in this sample may be carry-over from other donors' samples. CDR3 amino acids: CASSLGGADEKLFF. CDR3 coding DNA: TGCGCCAGCAGCTTGGGTGGGGCCGATGAAAAACTGTTTTTT. Variable domain in full (rest from reference TRBV5-1 and TRBJ1-4): KAGVTQTPRYLIKTRGQQVTLSCSPISGHRSVSWYQQTPGQGLQFLFEYFSETQRNKGNFPGRFSGRQFSNSRSEMNVSTLELGDSALYLCASSLGGADEKLFFGSGTQLSVL.